This TCR beta chain was identified during a study of naive and memory T cell subsets. Points from the study as a whole: Gini index rose across naive, CM, EM and EMRA in CD4 and CD8. Especially in CD8 cells, naive repertoires contained a few larger clonotypes, possibly CD45RA-re-expressing memory cells.

Both TRBC1 and TRBC2 were covered by a beta constant-region primer of two equimolar oligonucleotides. Ligated cDNA was amplified by four rounds of PCR with nested alpha and beta constant-region primers and SP2. MiXCR, applied by TCRdb to the UMI-ligation and nested PCR reads, yields one record per CDR3 protein. This sample has approximately 140,000 distinct CDR3 sequences, with approximately 22% found just once. This clonotype was recorded many times. Its specificity is unknown. The V segment lost 4 bases and the J segment 9 bases; nucleotides outside the gene matches: 23. The length of the CDR3 is 19 residues. Germline CDR1 is MNHEY and CDR2 is SMNVEV (reference sequence).

The clonotype comes from a human donor in good health. The chain has TRBV27 and TRBJ2-3; 9 bases are a match to TRBD2. Sequenced material: naive CD4+ T cells from blood. The CDR3, as DNA: TGTGCCAGCAGTTCAAACCTACTAGCGGGCATGAACCCCACTATGACGCAGTATTTT. It is translated as CASSSNLLAGMNPTMTQYF.